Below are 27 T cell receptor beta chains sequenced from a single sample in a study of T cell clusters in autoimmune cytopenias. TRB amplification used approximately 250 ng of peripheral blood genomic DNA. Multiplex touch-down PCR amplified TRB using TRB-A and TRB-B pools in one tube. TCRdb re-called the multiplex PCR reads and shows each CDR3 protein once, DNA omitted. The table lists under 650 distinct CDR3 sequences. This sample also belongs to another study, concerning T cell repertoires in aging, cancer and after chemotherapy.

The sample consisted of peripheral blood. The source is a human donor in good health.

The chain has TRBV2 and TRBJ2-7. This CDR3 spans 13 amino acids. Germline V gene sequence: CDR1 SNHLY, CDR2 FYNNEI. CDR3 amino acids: CASSELLSYEQYF.

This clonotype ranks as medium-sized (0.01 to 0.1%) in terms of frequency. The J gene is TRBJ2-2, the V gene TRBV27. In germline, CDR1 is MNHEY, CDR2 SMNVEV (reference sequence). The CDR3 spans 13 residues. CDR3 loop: CASSFPDTGELFF.

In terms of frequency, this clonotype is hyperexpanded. The CDR3 loop reads CASSPDRGGNQPQHF. The J gene is TRBJ1-5, the V gene TRBV18; the TRBD1 assignment by TCRdb is unverifiable without DNA. This CDR3 has 15 residues. Germline V gene lookup returns CDR1 KGHSH and CDR2 LQKENI. The variable domain in full, completed from reference TRBV18 and TRBJ1-5, reads NAGVMQNPRHLVRRRGQEARLRCSPMKGHSHVYWYRQLPEEGLKFMVYLQKENIIDESGMPKERFSAEFPKEGPSILRIQQVVRGDSAAYFCASSPDRGGNQPQHFGDGTRLSIL.

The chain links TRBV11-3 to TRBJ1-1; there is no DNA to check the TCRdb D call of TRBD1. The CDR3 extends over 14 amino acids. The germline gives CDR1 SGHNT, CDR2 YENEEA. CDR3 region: CASSLAGTNTEAFF.

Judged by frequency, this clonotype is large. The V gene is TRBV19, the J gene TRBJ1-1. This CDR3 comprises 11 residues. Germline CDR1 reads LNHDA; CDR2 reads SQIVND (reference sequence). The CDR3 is CASSINTEAFF. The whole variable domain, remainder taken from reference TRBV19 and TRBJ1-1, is DGGITQSPKYLFRKEGQNVTLSCEQNLNHDAMYWYRQDPGQGLRLIYYSQIVNDFQKGDIAEGYSVSREKKESFPLTVTSAQKNPTAFYLCASSINTEAFFGQGTRLTVV.

This CDR3 is CASSATSGRQTQYF. This chain connects TRBV19 to TRBJ2-5; the TCRdb D gene call, TRBD2, has no DNA to confirm it. The CDR3 extends over 14 amino acids. Germline CDR1 is LNHDA and CDR2 is SQIVND (reference sequence). The full variable domain, its missing parts supplied by reference TRBV19 and TRBJ2-5, is DGGITQSPKYLFRKEGQNVTLSCEQNLNHDAMYWYRQDPGQGLRLIYYSQIVNDFQKGDIAEGYSVSREKKESFPLTVTSAQKNPTAFYLCASSATSGRQTQYFGPGTRLLVL.

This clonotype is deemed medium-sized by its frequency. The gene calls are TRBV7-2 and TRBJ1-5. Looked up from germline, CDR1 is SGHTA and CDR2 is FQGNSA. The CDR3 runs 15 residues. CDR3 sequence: CASSLEGTINQPQHF.

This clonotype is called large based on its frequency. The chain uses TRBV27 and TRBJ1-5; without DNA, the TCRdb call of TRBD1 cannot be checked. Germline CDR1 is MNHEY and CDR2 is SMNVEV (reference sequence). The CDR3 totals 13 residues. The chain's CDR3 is CASSTGRGRPQHF.

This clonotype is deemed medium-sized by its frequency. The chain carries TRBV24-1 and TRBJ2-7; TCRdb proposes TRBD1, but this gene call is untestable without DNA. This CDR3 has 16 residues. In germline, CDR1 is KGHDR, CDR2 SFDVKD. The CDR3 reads CATSDSETGQTYEQYF.

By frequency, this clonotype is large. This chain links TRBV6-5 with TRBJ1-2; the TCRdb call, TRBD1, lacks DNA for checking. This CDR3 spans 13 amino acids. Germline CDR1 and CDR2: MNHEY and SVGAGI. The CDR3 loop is CASTLGGRYGYTF.

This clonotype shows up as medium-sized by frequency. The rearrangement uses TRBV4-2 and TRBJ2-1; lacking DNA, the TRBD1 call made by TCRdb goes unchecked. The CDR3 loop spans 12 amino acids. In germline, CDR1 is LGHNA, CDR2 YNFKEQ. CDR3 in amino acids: CASSLDRDEQFF.

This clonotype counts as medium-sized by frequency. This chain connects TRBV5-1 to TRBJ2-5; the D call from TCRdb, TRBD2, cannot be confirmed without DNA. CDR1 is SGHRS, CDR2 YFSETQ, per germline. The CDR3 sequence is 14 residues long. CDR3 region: CASSVLGVRETQYF. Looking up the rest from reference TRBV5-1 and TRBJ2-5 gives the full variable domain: KAGVTQTPRYLIKTRGQQVTLSCSPISGHRSVSWYQQTPGQGLQFLFEYFSETQRNKGNFPGRFSGRQFSNSRSEMNVSTLELGDSALYLCASSVLGVRETQYFGPGTRLLVL.

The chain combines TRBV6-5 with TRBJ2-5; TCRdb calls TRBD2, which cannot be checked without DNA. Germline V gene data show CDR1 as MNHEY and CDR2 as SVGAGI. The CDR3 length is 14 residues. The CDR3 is CASSPLAGDETQYF.

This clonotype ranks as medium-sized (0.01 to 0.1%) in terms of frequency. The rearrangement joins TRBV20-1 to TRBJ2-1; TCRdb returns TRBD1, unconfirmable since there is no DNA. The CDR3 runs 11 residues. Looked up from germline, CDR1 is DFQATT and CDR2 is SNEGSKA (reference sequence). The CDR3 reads CSAEGTGEQFF.

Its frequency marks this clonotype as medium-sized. The CDR3 reads CSASSNHEQYF. J is TRBJ2-7 and V is TRBV20-1. The germline V gene encodes CDR1 DFQATT and CDR2 SNEGSKA (reference sequence). The CDR3 runs to 11 residues.

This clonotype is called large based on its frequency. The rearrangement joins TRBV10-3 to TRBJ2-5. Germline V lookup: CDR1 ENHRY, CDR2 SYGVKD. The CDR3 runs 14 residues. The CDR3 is CAISGRLDEETQYF.

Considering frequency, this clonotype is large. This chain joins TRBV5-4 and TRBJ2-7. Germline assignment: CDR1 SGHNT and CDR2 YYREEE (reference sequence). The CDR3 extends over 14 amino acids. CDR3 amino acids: CASSLASWANEQYF.

CDR3: CSVRGRGASYEQYF. The rearrangement links TRBV29-1 to TRBJ2-7; the D gene TCRdb calls, TRBD1, cannot be checked with no DNA. CDR1 is SQVTM and CDR2 is ANQGSEA in the germline V gene. The CDR3 has 14 residues.

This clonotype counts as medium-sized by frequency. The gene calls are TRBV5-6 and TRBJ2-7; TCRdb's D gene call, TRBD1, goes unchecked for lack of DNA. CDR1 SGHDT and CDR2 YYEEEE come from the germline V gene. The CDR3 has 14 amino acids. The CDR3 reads CASSLEDRFYEQYF.

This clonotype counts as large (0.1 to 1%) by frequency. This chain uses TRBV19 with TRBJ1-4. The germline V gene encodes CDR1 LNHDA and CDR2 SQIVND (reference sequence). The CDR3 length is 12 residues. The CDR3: CASSGRNEKLFF.

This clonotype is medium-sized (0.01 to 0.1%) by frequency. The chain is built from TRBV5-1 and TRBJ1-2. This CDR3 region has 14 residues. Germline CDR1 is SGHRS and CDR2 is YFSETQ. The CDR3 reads CASSLRGTNYGYTF.

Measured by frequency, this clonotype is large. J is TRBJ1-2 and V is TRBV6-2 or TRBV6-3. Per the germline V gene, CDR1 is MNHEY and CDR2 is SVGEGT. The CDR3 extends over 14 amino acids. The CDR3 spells CASSPWAIPDGYTF.

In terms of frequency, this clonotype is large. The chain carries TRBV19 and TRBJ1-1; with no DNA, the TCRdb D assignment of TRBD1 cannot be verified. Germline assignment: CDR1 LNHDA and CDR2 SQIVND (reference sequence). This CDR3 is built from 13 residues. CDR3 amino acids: CASSGEAWTAAFF.

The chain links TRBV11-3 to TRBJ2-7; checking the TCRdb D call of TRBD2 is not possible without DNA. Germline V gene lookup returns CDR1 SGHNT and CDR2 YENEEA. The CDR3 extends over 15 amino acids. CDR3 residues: CASSSGLAGGYEQYF.

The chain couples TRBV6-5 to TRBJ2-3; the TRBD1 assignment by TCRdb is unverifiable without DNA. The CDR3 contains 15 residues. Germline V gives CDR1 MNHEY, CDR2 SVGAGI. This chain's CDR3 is CASSWGQGGADTQYF.

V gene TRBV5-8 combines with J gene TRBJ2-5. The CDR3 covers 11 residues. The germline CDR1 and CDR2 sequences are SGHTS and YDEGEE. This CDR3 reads CASSLVGPQYF. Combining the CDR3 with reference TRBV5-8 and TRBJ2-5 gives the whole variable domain EAGVTQSPTHLIKTRGQQATLRCSPISGHTSVYWYQQALGLGLQFLLWYDEGEERNRGNFPPRFSGRQFPNYSSELNVNALELEDSALYLCASSLVGPQYFGPGTRLLVL.

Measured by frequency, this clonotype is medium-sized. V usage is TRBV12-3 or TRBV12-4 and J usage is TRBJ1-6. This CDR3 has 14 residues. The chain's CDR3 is CASSFSITDSPLHF.